Below are 26 T cell receptor beta chains sequenced from a single sample in a study of cytotoxic CD8 clonotypes in ibrutinib-treated CLL. The repertoire was sequenced with immunoSEQ multiplex PCR; TCRdb's copy has only in-frame clones and lacks some. The sample lists more than 110,000 clones; 80% were seen once. The sequencing used PBMCs, collected after 36 months of ibrutinib treatment. The receptors come from a human donor with chronic lymphocytic leukemia.

This clone was counted a single time. This chain uses TRBV5-1 with TRBJ1-1; D gene unclear. V lost 2 bases and J lost 2, with 10 bases in between. This CDR3 region has 14 residues. CDR1 and CDR2 (germline): SGHRS, YFSETQ. The CDR3 loop reads CASSLTVGNTEAFF. CDR3 nucleotide sequence: TGCGCCAGCAGCTTAACAGTGGGAAACACTGAAGCTTTCTTT. Combining the CDR3 with reference TRBV5-1 and TRBJ1-1 gives the whole variable domain KAGVTQTPRYLIKTRGQQVTLSCSPISGHRSVSWYQQTPGQGLQFLFEYFSETQRNKGNFPGRFSGRQFSNSRSEMNVSTLELGDSALYLCASSLTVGNTEAFFGQGTRLTVV.

The J gene is TRBJ2-1, the V gene TRBV9; TRBD2 aligns across 13 bases. In germline, CDR1 is SGDLS, CDR2 YYNGEE. The CDR3 runs 16 residues. V gave up 5 bases and J gave up 8 bases; unmatched junction bases: 10. The DNA of the CDR3 is TGTGCCAGCAGTTTTAGGACTAGCGGGAGTGTGCATGAGCAGTTCTTC. It is translated as CASSFRTSGSVHEQFF. Supplemented by reference TRBV9 and TRBJ2-1, the full variable domain reads DSGVTQTPKHLITATGQRVTLRCSPRSGDLSVYWYQQSLDQGLQFLIQYYNGEERAKGNILERFSAQQFPDLHSELNLSSLELGDSALYFCASSFRTSGSVHEQFFGPGTRLTVL.

V and J are TRBV11-2 and TRBJ2-2, with TRBD1 matching 11 bases. This CDR3 has 18 amino acids. The ends lost 3 bases at V and 3 bases at J; junction bases unmatched: 9. The germline V gene encodes CDR1 SGHAT and CDR2 FQNNGV. CDR3 sequence: CASSFLLDRGLDTGELFF. The DNA of the CDR3 is TGTGCCAGCAGCTTTCTTCTGGACAGGGGGCTAGACACCGGGGAGCTGTTTTTT.

The rearrangement joins TRBV28 to TRBJ1-5; D not resolved. The V gene's germline CDR1 is MDHEN and CDR2 SYDVKM. The CDR3 extends over 12 amino acids. Trimming left V 7 bases short and J 3 bases short, with 7 bases between. The CDR3: CASKVSNQPQHF. In nucleotides, the CDR3 is TGTGCCAGCAAGGTTTCCAATCAGCCCCAGCATTTT.

The chain uses TRBV7-9 and TRBJ1-3; D is uncertain. Trimming took 5 bases from V and 2 from J, leaving 16 bases between them. The V gene's germline CDR1 is SEHNR and CDR2 FQNEAQ (reference sequence). This CDR3 contains 16 residues. The CDR3 is CASSPLLGEAGNTIYF. Written as DNA, the CDR3 is TGTGCCAGCAGCCCGTTACTCGGAGAGGCTGGAAACACCATATATTTT.

The chain employs TRBV9 and TRBJ2-1; a weak D match, TRBD2 (6 bases). CDR1 SGDLS and CDR2 YYNGEE come from the germline V gene. CDR3 length equals 13 residues. With 0 bases removed from V and 9 bases from J, the gap between germline ends came to 10 bases. In nucleotides, the CDR3 is TGTGCCAGCAGCGTAGCGGGGGTAGGTGAGCAGTTCTTC. Its protein is CASSVAGVGEQFF.

CDR3 region: CASSPRAGGTDTQYF. CDR3 nucleotide sequence: TGTGCCAGCTCACCCCGGGCGGGGGGGACAGATACGCAGTATTTT. The V call is TRBV18, the J call TRBJ2-3; TRBD2 aligns across 9 bases. Germline values: CDR1 KGHSH, CDR2 LQKENI. The CDR3 has 15 residues. Trimming took 3 bases from V and 3 from J; bases not matched to a gene: 4.

V gene TRBV11-2 combines with J gene TRBJ2-2; 9 bases line up with TRBD2. The germline V gene encodes CDR1 SGHAT and CDR2 FQNNGV. This CDR3 is 15 amino acids long. V dropped 6 bases and J dropped 2; count of bases not matched to a gene: 4. The CDR3 loop is CASRPAGGNTGELFF. CDR3 sequence (DNA): TGTGCCAGCAGGCCAGCGGGGGGTAACACCGGGGAGCTGTTTTTT.

This clone was seen just once. The chain recombines TRBV7-8 with TRBJ1-3, with 9 bases matching TRBD1. The V and J ends lost 3 bases and 4 bases, in that order; junction bases with no gene match: 4. The CDR3 loop spans 15 amino acids. CDR1 is SGHVS, CDR2 FQNEAQ, per germline. This CDR3 is CASSLRGTGGNTIYF. CDR3 nucleotides: TGTGCCAGCAGCTTGAGGGGGACAGGGGGAAACACCATATATTTT.

The J gene is TRBJ2-3, the V gene TRBV14, with 9 positions matching TRBD2. The CDR3 contains 15 residues. Germline CDR1 and CDR2: SGHDN and FVKESK. V dropped 2 bases and J dropped 4; count of bases not matched to a gene: 4. The CDR3 DNA reads TGTGCCAGCAGCCAATTAGCGGGAGTCGCAGATACGCAGTATTTT. This sequence encodes CASSQLAGVADTQYF.

The chain links TRBV19 to TRBJ1-5; 8 bases align to TRBD1. The V and J ends lost 3 bases and 5 bases, in that order; junction bases with no gene match: 6. The CDR3 consists of 15 residues. The germline gives CDR1 LNHDA, CDR2 SQIVND (reference sequence). The CDR3 loop is CASSIQGANYQPQHF. CDR3 DNA sequence: TGTGCCAGTAGTATTCAGGGGGCAAACTATCAGCCCCAGCATTTT.

The chain employs TRBV2 and TRBJ1-1; D may be TRBD1 (5 bases). The CDR3 consists of 15 residues. V was pared by 4 bases and J by 3 bases, with 15 bases between. Germline V lookup: CDR1 SNHLY, CDR2 FYNNEI. Here the CDR3 reads CASSASGKRHTEAFF. CDR3 sequence (DNA): TGTGCCAGCAGTGCCTCAGGGAAACGGCACACTGAAGCTTTCTTT.

This sequence joins TRBV7-9 and TRBJ1-4; TRBD1 is a possible D gene (5 bases). The V end lost 5 bases, the J end lost 0 bases, and 7 bases lay between the germline ends. Germline CDR1 SEHNR, CDR2 FQNEAQ (reference sequence). The CDR3 spans 14 residues. CDR3 sequence (DNA): TGTGCCAGCAGCCGGACACCAACTAATGAAAAACTGTTTTTT. Protein: CASSRTPTNEKLFF.

The CDR3 region has the DNA TGTGCCAGCGCCAGGTGGGAAAATCAGCCCCAGCATTTT. Amino acids: CASARWENQPQHF. The rearrangement links TRBV6-1 to TRBJ1-5, with D hard to call. The CDR3 runs 13 residues. The germline V gene encodes CDR1 MNHNS and CDR2 SASEGT. Trimming shortened V by 8 bases and J by 4 bases, and 12 bases separated the two germline ends.

The V gene is TRBV5-1, the J gene TRBJ2-3; D uncertain. V lost 3 bases, J lost 4 bases, and 6 bases lay in between. The CDR3 extends over 12 amino acids. Germline CDR1 SGHRS, CDR2 YFSETQ. CDR3 DNA sequence: TGCGCCAGCAGCTATTCGGCAGATACGCAGTATTTT. Its protein product is CASSYSADTQYF. Complete variable domain (other parts from reference TRBV5-1 and TRBJ2-3): KAGVTQTPRYLIKTRGQQVTLSCSPISGHRSVSWYQQTPGQGLQFLFEYFSETQRNKGNFPGRFSGRQFSNSRSEMNVSTLELGDSALYLCASSYSADTQYFGPGTRLTVL.

Only one count was recorded for this clone. V gene TRBV14 combines with J gene TRBJ2-7, with 9 positions matching TRBD1. V shed 4 bases, J shed 7 bases, and the junction held 17 bases outside the gene matches. The CDR3 runs to 17 residues. Germline V gene sequence: CDR1 SGHDN, CDR2 FVKESK. DNA for the CDR3: TGTGCCAGCAGCCGAAAGCGGACCGGGACAGGGCCGGCTGAGCAGTACTTC. Translated: CASSRKRTGTGPAEQYF.

V is TRBV14 and J is TRBJ1-4, with 8 positions matching TRBD1. This CDR3 has 15 amino acids. Germline V lookup: CDR1 SGHDN, CDR2 FVKESK. V was clipped by 4 bases and J by 2 bases; unmatched bases: 3. This CDR3 is CASSPWTGTNEKLFF. For the CDR3, the DNA is TGTGCCAGCAGCCCCTGGACAGGGACTAATGAAAAACTGTTTTTT.

This chain joins TRBV2 and TRBJ2-7; TRBD2 might be the D (6 bases). V lost 4 bases, J lost 6 bases, and 10 bases lay in between. Germline assignment: CDR1 SNHLY and CDR2 FYNNEI. The CDR3 loop spans 12 amino acids. Written as DNA, the CDR3 is TGTGCCAGCAGTGTTGTTAGCGGCGAGCAGTACTTC. Its protein product is CASSVVSGEQYF.

DNA for the CDR3: TGTGCCAGCTCACCGACAGGACAGCTCACTGAAGCTTTCTTT. This gives the protein CASSPTGQLTEAFF. The genes are TRBV18 and TRBJ1-1; TRBD1 might be the D (6 bases). Germline loops: CDR1 KGHSH, CDR2 LQKENI. V was cut by 3 bases and J by 4 bases, with 12 bases left in between. The CDR3 contains 14 residues.

The chain carries TRBV29-1 and TRBJ1-2; D is ambiguous. The CDR3 consists of 13 residues. The germline V gene encodes CDR1 SQVTM and CDR2 ANQGSEA. V was pared by 5 bases and J by 5 bases, with 15 bases between. The DNA of the CDR3 is TGCAGCGTTTCTGACCTCGACGGATATGGCTACACCTTC. It translates to CSVSDLDGYGYTF. The whole variable domain, remainder taken from reference TRBV29-1 and TRBJ1-2, is SAVISQKPSRDICQRGTSLTIQCQVDSQVTMMFWYRQQPGQSLTLIATANQGSEATYESGFVIDKFPISRPNLTFSTLTVSNMSPEDSSIYLCSVSDLDGYGYTFGSGTRLTVV.

The chain uses TRBV7-2 and TRBJ1-1; no clear D gene. The V end was cut by 4 bases, the J end by 5 bases, with 5 bases between. The CDR3 consists of 11 residues. Germline V CDR1 and CDR2: SGHTA, FQGNSA. CDR3 residues: CASSSYTEAFF. The CDR3 DNA reads TGTGCCAGCAGCTCCTATACTGAAGCTTTCTTT.

This clone was seen only a few times. V and J are TRBV13 and TRBJ2-1; 10 bases line up with TRBD2. Germline CDR1 PRHDT, CDR2 FYEKMQ (reference sequence). CDR3 length: 14 amino acids. The junction had 6 bases not matched to a gene; V was cut back by 5 bases and J by 8 bases. This CDR3 is CASSPLAGDDEQFF. Here the CDR3 DNA reads TGTGCCAGCAGCCCCCTAGCGGGAGACGATGAGCAGTTCTTC.

The chain recombines TRBV7-6 with TRBJ2-3; 8 bases are a match to TRBD2. The germline V gene has CDR1 SGHVS and CDR2 FNYEAQ. CDR3 length: 15 amino acids. Germline trimming cut 4 bases from V and 2 bases from J; bases unmatched to any gene: 5. CDR3 protein: CASSSRGGVTDTQYF. As DNA, the CDR3 is TGTGCCAGCAGCTCCCGGGGGGGGGTCACAGATACGCAGTATTTT.

This rearrangement joins TRBV9 to TRBJ2-1; TRBD2 matches at 7 bases. CDR1 and CDR2 from the germline V gene are SGDLS and YYNGEE. With 0 bases clipped from V and 6 bases from J, the junction kept 6 bases outside the gene matches. The CDR3 contains 15 residues. The CDR3, as DNA: TGTGCCAGCAGCGTAGCTAGCGGCGCTGGCAATGAGCAGTTCTTC. Protein sequence: CASSVASGAGNEQFF. The full variable domain, its missing parts supplied by reference TRBV9 and TRBJ2-1, is DSGVTQTPKHLITATGQRVTLRCSPRSGDLSVYWYQQSLDQGLQFLIQYYNGEERAKGNILERFSAQQFPDLHSELNLSSLELGDSALYFCASSVASGAGNEQFFGPGTRLTVL.

There are a few counts of this clone. CDR3 loop: CASSDFKVAFF. The CDR3 DNA is TGTGCCAGCAGTGATTTTAAAGTTGCTTTCTTT. The V and J genes are TRBV2 and TRBJ1-1; D not resolved. This CDR3 has 11 amino acids. Trimming removed 3 bases at V and 11 bases at J, with 10 bases between. Per germline, CDR1 SNHLY and CDR2 FYNNEI.

The gene calls are TRBV5-1 and TRBJ2-3; perhaps TRBD1 as D (5 bases). There are 15 residues in the CDR3. Germline values: CDR1 SGHRS, CDR2 YFSETQ. The ends were cut back, 1 base at V and 4 bases at J, with 13 bases in the middle. CDR3 nucleotide sequence: TGCGCCAGCAGCTTGCAGGGATATTGGGCAGATACGCAGTATTTT. It specifies CASSLQGYWADTQYF.